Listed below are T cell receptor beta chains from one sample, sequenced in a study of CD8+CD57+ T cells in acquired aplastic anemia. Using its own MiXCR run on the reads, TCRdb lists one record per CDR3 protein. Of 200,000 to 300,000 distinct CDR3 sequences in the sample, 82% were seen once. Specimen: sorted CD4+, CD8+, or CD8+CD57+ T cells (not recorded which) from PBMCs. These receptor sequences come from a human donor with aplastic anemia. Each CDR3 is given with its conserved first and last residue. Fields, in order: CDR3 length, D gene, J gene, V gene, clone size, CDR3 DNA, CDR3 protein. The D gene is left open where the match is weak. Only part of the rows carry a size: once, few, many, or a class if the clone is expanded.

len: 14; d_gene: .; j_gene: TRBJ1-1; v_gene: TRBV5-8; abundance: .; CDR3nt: TGTGCCAGCAGCTGGACAGTAATGAACACTGAAGCTTTCTTT; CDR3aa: CASSWTVMNTEAFF
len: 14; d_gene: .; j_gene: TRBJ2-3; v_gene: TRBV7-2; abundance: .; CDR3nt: TGTGCCAGCAGCGCCCCGCGAGGTCCCGGTACGCAGTATTTT; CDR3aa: CASSAPRGPGTQYF
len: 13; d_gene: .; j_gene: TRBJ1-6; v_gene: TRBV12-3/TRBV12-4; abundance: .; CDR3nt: TGTGCCAGCAGTTTAGGACAGGTTTCACCCCTCCACTTT; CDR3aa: CASSLGQVSPLHF
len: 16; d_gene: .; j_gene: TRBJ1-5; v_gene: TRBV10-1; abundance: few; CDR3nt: TGCGCCAGCGGACGGCAACAGGGTAGGGACAATCAGCCCCAGCATTTT; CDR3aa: CASGRQQGRDNQPQHF
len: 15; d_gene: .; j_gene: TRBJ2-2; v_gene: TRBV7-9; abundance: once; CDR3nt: TGTGCCAGCAGCTTTGCGAAATTGACCGCCGGGGAGCTGTTTTTT; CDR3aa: CASSFAKLTAGELFF
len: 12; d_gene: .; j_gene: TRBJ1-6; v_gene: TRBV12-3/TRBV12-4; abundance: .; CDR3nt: TGTGCCAGCAGTTTAACCAATTCACCCCTCCACTTT; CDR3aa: CASSLTNSPLHF
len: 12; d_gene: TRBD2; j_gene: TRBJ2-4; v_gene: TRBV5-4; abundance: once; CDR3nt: TGTGCCAGCGTAGGGGAGGGCAACATTCAGTACTTC; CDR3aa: CASVGEGNIQYF
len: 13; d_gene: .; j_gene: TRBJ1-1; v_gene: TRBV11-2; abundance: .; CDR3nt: TGTGCCAGCAGCTACGGGCAGGACTCTGAAGCTTTCTTT; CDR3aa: CASSYGQDSEAFF
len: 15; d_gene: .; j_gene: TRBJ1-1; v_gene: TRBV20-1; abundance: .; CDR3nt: TGCAGTGCTAGTCCATGGGGACGGAACTACACTGAAGCTTTCTTT; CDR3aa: CSASPWGRNYTEAFF
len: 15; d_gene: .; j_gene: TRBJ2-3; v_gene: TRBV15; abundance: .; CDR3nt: TGTGCCACCAGCGTAGGACTGGAAAGCTCAGACACGCAGTATTTT; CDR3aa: CATSVGLESSDTQYF
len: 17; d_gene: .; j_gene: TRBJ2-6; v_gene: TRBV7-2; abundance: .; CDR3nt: TGTGCCAGCAGCGGGCGGGGCCAGTACTCTGGGGCCAACGTCCTGACTTTC; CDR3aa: CASSGRGQYSGANVLTF
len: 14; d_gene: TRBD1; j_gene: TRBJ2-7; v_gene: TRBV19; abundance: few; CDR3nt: TGTGCCAGTAGTGGGACAGGGACGACCTACGAGCAGTACTTC; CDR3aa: CASSGTGTTYEQYF
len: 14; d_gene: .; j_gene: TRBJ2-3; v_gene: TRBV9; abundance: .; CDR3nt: TGTGCCAGCAGCGTAGGGATGGGCACAGATACGCAGTATTTT; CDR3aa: CASSVGMGTDTQYF
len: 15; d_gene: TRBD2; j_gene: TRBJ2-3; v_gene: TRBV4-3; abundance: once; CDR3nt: TGCGCCAGCAACCTAGGACTAGCGGGCACAGATACGCAGTATTTT; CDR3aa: CASNLGLAGTDTQYF
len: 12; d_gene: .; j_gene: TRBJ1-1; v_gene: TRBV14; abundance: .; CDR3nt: TGTGCCAGCAGCCAAGAAGGGCAGGGAGCTTTCTTT; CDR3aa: CASSQEGQGAFF
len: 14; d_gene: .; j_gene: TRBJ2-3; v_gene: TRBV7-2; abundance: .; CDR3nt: TGTGCCAGCAGCTTAGATCGAGGTCGGAATACTCAGTCTTTT; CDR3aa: CASSLDRGRNTQSF
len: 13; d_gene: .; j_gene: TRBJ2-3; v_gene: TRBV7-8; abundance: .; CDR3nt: TGTGCCAGCGGCGAAGCGGGCAGAGCCGCGCAGTATTTT; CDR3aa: CASGEAGRAAQYF
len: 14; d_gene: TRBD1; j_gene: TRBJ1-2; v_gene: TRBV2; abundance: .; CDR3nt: TGTGCCAGCAGCCAACAGACAGGGCCCTATGGCTACACCTTC; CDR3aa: CASSQQTGPYGYTF
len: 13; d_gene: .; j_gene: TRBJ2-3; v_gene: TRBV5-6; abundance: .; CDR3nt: TGTGCCAGCAGCTCGACGGCGGGAAATACGCAGTATTTT; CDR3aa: CASSSTAGNTQYF
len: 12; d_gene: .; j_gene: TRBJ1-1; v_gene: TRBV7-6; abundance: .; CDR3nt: TGTGCCAGCAGCTTAGAGGTGGGTGAAGCTTTCTTT; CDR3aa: CASSLEVGEAFF
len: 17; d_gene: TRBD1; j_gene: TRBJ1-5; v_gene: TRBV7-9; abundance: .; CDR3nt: TGTGCCAGCAGCTTAGATCGGACAGGGAGGACCAATGATCCCCAGCATTTT; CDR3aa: CASSLDRTGRTNDPQHF
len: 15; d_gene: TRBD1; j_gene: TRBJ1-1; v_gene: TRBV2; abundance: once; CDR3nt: TGTGCCAGCGGGGACGATCGGACAGGGAACACTGAAGCCTTCTTT; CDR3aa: CASGDDRTGNTEAFF
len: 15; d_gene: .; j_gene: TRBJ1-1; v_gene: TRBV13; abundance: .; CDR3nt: TGTGCCAGCAGCGAAACCTCCGGCACAGGCGTTGAAGCTTTCTTT; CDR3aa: CASSETSGTGVEAFF
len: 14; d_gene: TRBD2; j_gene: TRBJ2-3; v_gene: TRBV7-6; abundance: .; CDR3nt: TGTGCCAGCAGCCCAGCGGGGGATAGCGCCTACAATGAGTTT; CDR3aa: CASSPAGDSAYNEF
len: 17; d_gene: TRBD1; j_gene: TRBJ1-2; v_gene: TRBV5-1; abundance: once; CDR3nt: TGCGCCAGCAGCACAGGACAGGGGGCAGTCCTTCCCTATGGCTACACCTTC; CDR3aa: CASSTGQGAVLPYGYTF
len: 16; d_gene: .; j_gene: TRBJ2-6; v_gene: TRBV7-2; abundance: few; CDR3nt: TGTGCCAGCAGCTTGGCGGGTAGCTCCGGCGCTAACGACCTGACTTTC; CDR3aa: CASSLAGSSGANDLTF
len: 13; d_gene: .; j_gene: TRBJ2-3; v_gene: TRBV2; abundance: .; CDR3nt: TGTGCCAGCAGGGACGACGGCACAGACACACAGAATTTT; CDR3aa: CASRDDGTDTQNF
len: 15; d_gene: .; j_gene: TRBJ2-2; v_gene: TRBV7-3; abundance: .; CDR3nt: TGTGCCACCAGCAGAGGCGGCACTCTCACCGGGGAGCTGTTTTTT; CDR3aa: CATSRGGTLTGELFF
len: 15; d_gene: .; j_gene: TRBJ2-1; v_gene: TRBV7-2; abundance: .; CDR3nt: TGTGCCAGTAGCTTAGCTAGAGGTCCCTATACTCAGTATTTCTTC; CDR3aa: CASSLARGPYTQYFF
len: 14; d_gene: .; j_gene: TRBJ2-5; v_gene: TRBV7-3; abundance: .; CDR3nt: TGTGCCACCAGCAGAAGCTACGAGCAAGACACCCAGTACTTC; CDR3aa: CATSRSYEQDTQYF
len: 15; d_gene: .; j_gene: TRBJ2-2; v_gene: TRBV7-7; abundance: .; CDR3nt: TGTGCTAGCACCCTCAGGGCAGGGGACACCGGGGAGCTGTTTTTT; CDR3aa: CASTLRAGDTGELFF
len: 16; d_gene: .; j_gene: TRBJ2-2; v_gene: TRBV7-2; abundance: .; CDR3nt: TGTGCCAGCAGCCCGACAGGCCAACGGAACACCGGGGAGCTGTTTTTT; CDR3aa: CASSPTGQRNTGELFF
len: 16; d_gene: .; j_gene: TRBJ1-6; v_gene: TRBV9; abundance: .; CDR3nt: TGTGCCAGCAGCGCCGACAGCGCCTCCTATTATTTCCCCCTCCACTTT; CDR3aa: CASSADSASYYFPLHF
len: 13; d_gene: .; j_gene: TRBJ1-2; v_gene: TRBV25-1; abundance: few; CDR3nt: TGTGCCAGCAGTGAAGAATGGGGAGGTGGCTACACCTTC; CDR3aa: CASSEEWGGGYTF
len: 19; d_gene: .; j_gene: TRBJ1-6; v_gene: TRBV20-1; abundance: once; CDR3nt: TGCAGTGCTAGAGATGTTCGTCGACAGTTCAGCGAGTTGGATTCACCCCTCCACTTT; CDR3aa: CSARDVRRQFSELDSPLHF
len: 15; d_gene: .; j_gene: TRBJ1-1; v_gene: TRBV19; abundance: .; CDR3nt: TGTGCCAGCAGTTTAGCTCGCACAGCCAACAATGAAGCGTTCTTC; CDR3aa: CASSLARTANNEAFF
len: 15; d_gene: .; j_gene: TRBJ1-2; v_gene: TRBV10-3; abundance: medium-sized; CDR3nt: TGTGCCATCAGTGAGTCTCGGGGGGCTGGCTATGGCTACACCTTC; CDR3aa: CAISESRGAGYGYTF
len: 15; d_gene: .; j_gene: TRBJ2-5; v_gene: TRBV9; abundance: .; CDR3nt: TGTGCCAGCAGCTTAGCCCACGAGACAAAGGAGTTTGAGTACTTC; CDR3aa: CASSLAHETKEFEYF
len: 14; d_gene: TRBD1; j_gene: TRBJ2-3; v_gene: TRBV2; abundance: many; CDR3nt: TGTGCTAGAGACGGGGACAGGGACACAGATACGCAGTATTTT; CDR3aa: CARDGDRDTDTQYF
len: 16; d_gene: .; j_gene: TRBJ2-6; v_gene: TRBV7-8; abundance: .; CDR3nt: TGTGCCAGCAGCTTTCAGCCTGACGAGACGGCCCTTTCCCTGACTTTC; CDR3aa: CASSFQPDETALSLTF
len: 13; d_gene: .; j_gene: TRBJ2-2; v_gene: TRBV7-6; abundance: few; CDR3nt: TGTGCCGGCAGCCCGTTGGGGGCCGGGGAGCTGTTTTTT; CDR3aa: CAGSPLGAGELFF
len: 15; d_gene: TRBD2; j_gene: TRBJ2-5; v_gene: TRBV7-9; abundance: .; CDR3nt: TGTGCCAGCAGCCCACGGGGGGGGGGGGGAGCAGCCAAGTACTTC; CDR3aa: CASSPRGGGGAAKYF
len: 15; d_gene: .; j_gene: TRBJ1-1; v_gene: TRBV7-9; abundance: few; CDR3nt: TGTGCCAGCAGCTTAGTGGGCAGGGAAGAGACCCAGTACTTCTTT; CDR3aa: CASSLVGREETQYFF
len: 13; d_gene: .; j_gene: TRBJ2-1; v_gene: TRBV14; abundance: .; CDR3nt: TGTGCCAGCAGTGATGGCGGGGTGGGTGCGCTCTTTTTC; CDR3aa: CASSDGGVGALFF
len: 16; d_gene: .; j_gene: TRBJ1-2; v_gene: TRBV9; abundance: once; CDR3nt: TGTGCCAGCAGCGCACGGGAGGGGGGCTTGGAGTATGGCTACACCTTC; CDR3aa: CASSAREGGLEYGYTF